Reported below is one T cell receptor (beta chain). Its antigen is not known. This record comes from a study of cytomegalovirus exposure and HLA in healthy donors. Study at large: Under 85% of roughly 430 genotyped donors fell in the Caucasian-associated ancestry cluster. Findings and limits, study-wide: HLA restriction was apparent for most CMV-associated TCR beta chains in a later analysis. Most TCRs appeared rarely, but some public TCRs recurred in many donors. Later analysis associated a missense DCLRE1C variant with TCR beta V- and J-gene trimming.

60 Vbeta and 13 Jbeta primers were used in PCR. TCRdb's copy holds only in-frame clones and misses some; the assay was immunoSEQ multiplex PCR. Among approximately 170,000 clones listed, roughly 75% were seen once. V lost 6 bases and J lost 0, with 9 bases in between. Germline-derived CDR1 and CDR2 are SNHLY and FYNNEI. The CDR3 is made up of 14 amino acids. The sequence was obtained from a man under 40 in good health and CMV-seropositive. V gene TRBV2 combines with J gene TRBJ1-3; D possibly corresponds to TRBD1 (6 bases). The sequencing input was PBMCs. CDR3 DNA sequence: TGTGCCAGCAGAGGGGGTTTCTCTGGAAACACCATATATTTT. Encoded protein: CASRGGFSGNTIYF.